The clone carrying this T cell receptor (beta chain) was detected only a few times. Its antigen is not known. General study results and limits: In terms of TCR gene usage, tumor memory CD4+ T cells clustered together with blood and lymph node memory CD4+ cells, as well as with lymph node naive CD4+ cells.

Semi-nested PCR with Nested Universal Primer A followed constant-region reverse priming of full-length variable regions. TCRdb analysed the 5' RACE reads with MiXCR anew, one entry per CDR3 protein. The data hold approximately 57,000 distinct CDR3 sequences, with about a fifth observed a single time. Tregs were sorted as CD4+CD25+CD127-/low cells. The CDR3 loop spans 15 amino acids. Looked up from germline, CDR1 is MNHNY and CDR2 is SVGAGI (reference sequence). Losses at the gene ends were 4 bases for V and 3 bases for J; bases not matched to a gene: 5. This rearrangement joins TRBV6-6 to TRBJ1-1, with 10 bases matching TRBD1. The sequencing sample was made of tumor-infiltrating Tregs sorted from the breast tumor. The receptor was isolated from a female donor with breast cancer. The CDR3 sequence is CASSWTGGKDTEAFF. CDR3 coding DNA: TGTGCCAGCAGTTGGACAGGGGGGAAGGACACTGAAGCTTTCTTT.